The rows below give T cell receptor beta chains drawn from one sample of a study of T cell responses to AZD1222 COVID-19 vaccine. This table comes from immunoSEQ multiplex PCR, and its TCRdb copy is limited to in-frame clones, with some not included. This table holds some 140,000 clones, 88% found once. The specimen comprised peripheral blood, sampled on day 0 of AZD1222 vaccination. The receptor source for this set is an adult in good health. The CDR3 runs from the conserved cysteine through the conserved F or W. A D gene is named only where the DNA matches it firmly. The listing skips clone size in some rows; elsewhere it reads once, few, many or a size class.

clone_size cdr3_length d_call j_call v_call cdr3_nt cdr3_aa
. 14 TRBD1 TRBJ2-3 TRBV7-2 TGTGCCAGCAGCTTAGGAAGGGGGCTGGATACGCAGTATTTT CASSLGRGLDTQYF
. 16 . TRBJ1-1 TRBV3-1/TRBV3-2 TGTGCCAGCAGCCAATGGGGGAGTGGAGGGAACACTGAAGCTTTCTTT CASSQWGSGGNTEAFF
. 14 . TRBJ1-5 TRBV3-1/TRBV3-2 TGTGCCAGCAGCCAAGATCAGGGCAATCAGCCCCAGCATTTT CASSQDQGNQPQHF
once 17 . TRBJ1-5 TRBV6-2/TRBV6-3 TGTGCCAGCAGTTACTCGCTATCTGTTAATAGCAATCAGCCCCAGCATTTT CASSYSLSVNSNQPQHF
. 16 . TRBJ1-6 TRBV16 TGTGCCAGCAGCCAATTGCGGCCTGGGGGGCATTCACCCCTCCACTTT CASSQLRPGGHSPLHF
. 15 TRBD1 TRBJ1-5 TRBV6-5 TGTGCCAGCAGTTCGTACAGGGGTAGCAATCAGCCCCAGCATTTT CASSSYRGSNQPQHF
. 13 . TRBJ1-1 TRBV5-1 TGCGCCAGCAGCGGCTTGGGGAACACTGAAGCTTTCTTT CASSGLGNTEAFF
. 16 TRBD1 TRBJ2-7 TRBV11-2 TGTGCCAGCAGCCCGGGACAGGGCCATAACTCCTACGAGCAGTACTTC CASSPGQGHNSYEQYF
. 15 . TRBJ2-7 TRBV7-2 TGTGCCAGCAGCGGGGACCTCAGGGCCCTCGGTGAGCAGTACTTC CASSGDLRALGEQYF
. 17 TRBD1 TRBJ2-7 TRBV6-1 TGTGCCAGCAGTGAAGCGTCCGGGACAGGGGCCCCCTACGAGCAGTACTTC CASSEASGTGAPYEQYF
. 14 . TRBJ1-1 TRBV5-1 TGCGCCAGCAGCTTGTGGGGTAGTGGCACTGAAGCTTTCTTT CASSLWGSGTEAFF
. 16 TRBD2 TRBJ2-5 TRBV3-1/TRBV3-2 TGTGCCAGCAGCCAACCTAGCGGGGGGCAGGGGGAGACCCAGTACTTC CASSQPSGGQGETQYF
few 19 TRBD1 TRBJ2-5 TRBV7-2 TGTGCCAGCAGCTCGCGGGACAGGGGCGCGGTCCCCGACAGGGAGACCCAGTACTTC CASSSRDRGAVPDRETQYF
. 14 . TRBJ1-5 TRBV5-5 TGTGCCAGCAGCCCGACCCCAGGAAATCAGCCCCAGCATTTT CASSPTPGNQPQHF
. 13 . TRBJ1-1 TRBV5-6 TGTGCCAGCAGCTTGGGAGAGAACACTGAAGCTTTCTTT CASSLGENTEAFF
. 17 . TRBJ2-2 TRBV3-1/TRBV3-2 TGTGCCAGCAGCCAAGACAGGGCCAGGGGTAACACCGGGGAGCTGTTTTTT CASSQDRARGNTGELFF
. 14 TRBD1 TRBJ1-4 TRBV2 TGTGCCAGCCATGACGGGACAGGGTATGAAAAACTGTTTTTT CASHDGTGYEKLFF
once 14 . TRBJ2-7 TRBV2 TGTGCCAGCAGTAAAGGACAGTTAGACTACGAGCAGTACTTC CASSKGQLDYEQYF
. 14 TRBD1 TRBJ1-2 TRBV27 TGTGCCAGCAGCCAACCTCGGACAGGCGCTGGCTACACCTTC CASSQPRTGAGYTF
. 12 . TRBJ2-7 TRBV11-2 TGTGCCAGCAGCTTAGTCCCGTACGAGCAGTACTTC CASSLVPYEQYF
. 16 . TRBJ2-3 TRBV7-9 TGTGCCAGCAGCTTAGCGCGGTGGGGAAGCACAGATACGCAGTATTTT CASSLARWGSTDTQYF
. 15 TRBD1 TRBJ2-7 TRBV15 TGTGCCACCAGCAGATCCGGACAGGTCCCAGGTGAGCAGTACTTC CATSRSGQVPGEQYF
. 15 TRBD2 TRBJ2-1 TRBV6-1 TGTGCCAGCAGTGAAAATAGCGGGGGAAAGTATGAGCAGTTCTTC CASSENSGGKYEQFF